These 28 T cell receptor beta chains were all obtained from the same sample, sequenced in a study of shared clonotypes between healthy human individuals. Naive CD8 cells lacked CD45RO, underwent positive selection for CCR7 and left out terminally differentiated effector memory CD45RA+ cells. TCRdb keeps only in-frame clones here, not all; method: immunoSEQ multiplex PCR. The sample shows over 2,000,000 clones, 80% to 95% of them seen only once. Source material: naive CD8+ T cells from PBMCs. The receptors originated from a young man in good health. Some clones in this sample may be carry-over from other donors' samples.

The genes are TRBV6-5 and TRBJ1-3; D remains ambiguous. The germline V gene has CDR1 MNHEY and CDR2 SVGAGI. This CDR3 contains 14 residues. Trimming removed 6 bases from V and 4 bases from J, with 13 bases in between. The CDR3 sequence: CASSSDSSGNTIYF. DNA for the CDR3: TGTGCCAGCAGCTCCGATTCATCCGGAAACACCATATATTTT.

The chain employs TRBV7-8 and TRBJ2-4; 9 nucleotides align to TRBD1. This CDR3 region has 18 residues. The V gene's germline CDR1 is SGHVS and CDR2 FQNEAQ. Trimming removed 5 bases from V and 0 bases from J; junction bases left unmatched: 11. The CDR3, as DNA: TGTGCCAGCAGCCATCACCGGGACAGGGACTTAGCCAAAAACATTCAGTACTTC. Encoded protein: CASSHHRDRDLAKNIQYF.

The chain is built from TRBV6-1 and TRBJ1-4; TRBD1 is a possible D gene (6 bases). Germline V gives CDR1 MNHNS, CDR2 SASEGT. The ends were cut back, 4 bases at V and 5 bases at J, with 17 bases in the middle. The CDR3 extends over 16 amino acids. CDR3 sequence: CASSGNYRVTNEKLFF. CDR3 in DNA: TGTGCCAGCAGTGGAAACTACAGGGTTACGAATGAAAAACTGTTTTTT.

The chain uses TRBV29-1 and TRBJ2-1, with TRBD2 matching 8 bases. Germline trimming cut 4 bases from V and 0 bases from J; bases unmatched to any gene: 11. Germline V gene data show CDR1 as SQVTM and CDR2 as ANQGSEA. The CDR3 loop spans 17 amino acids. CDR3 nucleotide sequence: TGCAGCGTTGTCCCAGCGGGAGTCCAACGCTCCTACAATGAGCAGTTCTTC. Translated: CSVVPAGVQRSYNEQFF.

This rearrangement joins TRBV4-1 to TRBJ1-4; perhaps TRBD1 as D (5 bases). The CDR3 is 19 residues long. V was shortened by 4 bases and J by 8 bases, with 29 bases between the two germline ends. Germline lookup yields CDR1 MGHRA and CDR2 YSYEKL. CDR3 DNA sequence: TGCGCCAGCAGCCCTTCAGGAGGGGCGCGGGTTGGGGAGAGGGAAAAACTGTTTTTT. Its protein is CASSPSGGARVGEREKLFF.

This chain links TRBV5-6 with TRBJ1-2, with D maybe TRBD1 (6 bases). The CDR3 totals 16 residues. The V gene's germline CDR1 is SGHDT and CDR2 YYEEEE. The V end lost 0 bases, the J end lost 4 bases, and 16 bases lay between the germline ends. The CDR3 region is CASSLGAGHTSYGYTF. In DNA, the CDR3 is TGTGCCAGCAGCTTGGGGGCGGGACACACAAGCTATGGCTACACCTTC.

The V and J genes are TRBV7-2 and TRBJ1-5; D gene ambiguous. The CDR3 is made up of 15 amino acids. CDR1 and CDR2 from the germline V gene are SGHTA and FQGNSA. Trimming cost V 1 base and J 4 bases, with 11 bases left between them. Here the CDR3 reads CASSLGTVANQPQHF. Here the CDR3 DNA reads TGTGCCAGCAGCTTAGGGACGGTAGCTAATCAGCCCCAGCATTTT.

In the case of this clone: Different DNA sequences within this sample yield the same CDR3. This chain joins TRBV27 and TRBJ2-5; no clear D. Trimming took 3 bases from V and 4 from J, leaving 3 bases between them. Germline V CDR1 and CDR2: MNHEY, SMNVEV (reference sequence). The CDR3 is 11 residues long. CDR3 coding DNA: TGTGCCAGCAGTTTTCGAGAGACCCAGTACTTC. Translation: CASSFRETQYF.

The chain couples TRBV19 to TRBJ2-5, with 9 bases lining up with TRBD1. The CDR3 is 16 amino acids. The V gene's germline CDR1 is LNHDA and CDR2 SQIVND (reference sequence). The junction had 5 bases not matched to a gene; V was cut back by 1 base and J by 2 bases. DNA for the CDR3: TGTGCCAGTAGTATAGCCATGGGGACAGGGCAAGAGACCCAGTACTTC. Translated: CASSIAMGTGQETQYF.

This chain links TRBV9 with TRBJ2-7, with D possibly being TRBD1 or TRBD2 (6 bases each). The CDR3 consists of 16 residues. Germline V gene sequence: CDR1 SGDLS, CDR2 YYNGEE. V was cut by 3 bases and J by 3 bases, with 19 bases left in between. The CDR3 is CASSAFSGAPGYEQYF. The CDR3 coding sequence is TGTGCCAGCAGCGCTTTCTCGGGGGCCCCAGGCTACGAGCAGTACTTC.

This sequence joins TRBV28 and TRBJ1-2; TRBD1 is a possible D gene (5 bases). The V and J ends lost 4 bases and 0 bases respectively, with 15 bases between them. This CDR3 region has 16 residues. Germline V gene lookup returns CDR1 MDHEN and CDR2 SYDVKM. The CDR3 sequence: CASSSARPGPNYGYTF. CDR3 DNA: TGTGCCAGCAGTTCCGCCAGGCCGGGGCCTAACTATGGCTACACCTTC.

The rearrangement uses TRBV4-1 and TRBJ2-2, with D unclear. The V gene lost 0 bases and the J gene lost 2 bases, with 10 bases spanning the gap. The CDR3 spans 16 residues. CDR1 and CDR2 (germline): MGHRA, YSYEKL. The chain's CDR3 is CASSQDLVSNTGELFF. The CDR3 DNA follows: TGCGCCAGCAGCCAAGATCTTGTTAGCAACACCGGGGAGCTGTTTTTT.

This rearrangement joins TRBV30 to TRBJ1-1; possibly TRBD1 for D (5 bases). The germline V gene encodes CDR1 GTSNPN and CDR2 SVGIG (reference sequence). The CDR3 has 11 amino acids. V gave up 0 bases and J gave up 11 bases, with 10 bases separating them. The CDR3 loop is CAWSVRGEAFF. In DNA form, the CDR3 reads TGTGCCTGGAGTGTACGGGGGGAGGCTTTCTTT.

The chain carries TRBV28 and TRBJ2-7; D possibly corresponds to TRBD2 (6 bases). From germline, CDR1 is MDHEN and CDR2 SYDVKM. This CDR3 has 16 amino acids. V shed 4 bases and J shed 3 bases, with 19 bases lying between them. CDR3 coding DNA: TGTGCCAGCAGTTCGAAGAGGGCGGGGCTCTTCTACGAGCAGTACTTC. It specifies CASSSKRAGLFYEQYF.

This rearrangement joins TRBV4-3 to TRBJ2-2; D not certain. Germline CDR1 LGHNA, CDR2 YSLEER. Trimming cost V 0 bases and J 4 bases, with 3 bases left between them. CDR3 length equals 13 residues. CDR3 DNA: TGCGCCAGCAGCCAAGAACGCACCGGGGAGCTGTTTTTT. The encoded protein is CASSQERTGELFF.

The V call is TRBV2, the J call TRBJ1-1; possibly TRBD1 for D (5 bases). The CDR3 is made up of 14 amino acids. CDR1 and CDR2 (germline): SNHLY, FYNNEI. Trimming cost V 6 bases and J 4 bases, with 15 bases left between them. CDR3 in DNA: TGTGCCAGCAGAGCAGGGACTAGATTCACTGAAGCTTTCTTT. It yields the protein CASRAGTRFTEAFF. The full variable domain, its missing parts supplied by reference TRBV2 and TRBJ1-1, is EPEVTQTPSHQVTQMGQEVILRCVPISNHLYFYWYRQILGQKVEFLVSFYNNEISEKSEIFDDQFSVERPDGSNFTLKIRSTKLEDSAMYFCASRAGTRFTEAFFGQGTRLTVV.

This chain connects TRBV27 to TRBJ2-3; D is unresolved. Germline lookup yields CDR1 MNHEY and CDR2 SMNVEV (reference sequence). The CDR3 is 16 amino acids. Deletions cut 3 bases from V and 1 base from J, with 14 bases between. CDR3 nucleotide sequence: TGTGCCAGCAGTTTTACCGGACGGTCGGGCACAGATACGCAGTATTTT. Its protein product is CASSFTGRSGTDTQYF.

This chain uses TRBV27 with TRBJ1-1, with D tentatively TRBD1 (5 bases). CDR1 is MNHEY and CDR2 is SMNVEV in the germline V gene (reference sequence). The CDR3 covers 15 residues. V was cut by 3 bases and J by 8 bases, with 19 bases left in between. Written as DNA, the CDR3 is TGTGCCAGCAGTTTTTGGGCCTCAGGGTCGGGAGAAGCTTTCTTT. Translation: CASSFWASGSGEAFF.

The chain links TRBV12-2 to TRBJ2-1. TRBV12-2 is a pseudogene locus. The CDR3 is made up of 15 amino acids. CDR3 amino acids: CASRLPGTADNEQFF. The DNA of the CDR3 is TGTGCAAGTCGCTTACCCGGGACCGCTGACAATGAGCAGTTCTTC.

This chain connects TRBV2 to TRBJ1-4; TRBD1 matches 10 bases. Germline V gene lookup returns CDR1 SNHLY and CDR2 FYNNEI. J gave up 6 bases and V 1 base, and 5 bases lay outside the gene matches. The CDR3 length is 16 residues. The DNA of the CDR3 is TGTGCCAGCAGTGAAGGGAGACAGGGGGCTTATGAAAAACTGTTTTTT. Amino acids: CASSEGRQGAYEKLFF.

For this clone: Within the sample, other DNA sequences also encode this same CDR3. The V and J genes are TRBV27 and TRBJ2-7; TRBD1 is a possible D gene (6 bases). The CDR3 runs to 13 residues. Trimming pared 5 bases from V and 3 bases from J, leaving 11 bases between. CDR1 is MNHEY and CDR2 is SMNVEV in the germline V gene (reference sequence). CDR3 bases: TGTGCCAGCAGTCCGGGACACTTCTACGAGCAGTACTTC. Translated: CASSPGHFYEQYF.

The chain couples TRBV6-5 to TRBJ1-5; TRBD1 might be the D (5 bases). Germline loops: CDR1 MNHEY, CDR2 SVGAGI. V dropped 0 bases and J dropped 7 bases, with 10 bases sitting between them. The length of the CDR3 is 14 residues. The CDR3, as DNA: TGTGCCAGCAGTTACTCAGGGGATCGGCAGCCCCAGCATTTT. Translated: CASSYSGDRQPQHF.

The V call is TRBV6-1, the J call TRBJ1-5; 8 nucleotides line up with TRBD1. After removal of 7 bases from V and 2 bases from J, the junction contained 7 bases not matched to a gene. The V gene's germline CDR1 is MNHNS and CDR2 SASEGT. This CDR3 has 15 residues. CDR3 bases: TGTGCCAGCAAACAGGGGGTCAAAGGCAATCAGCCCCAGCATTTT. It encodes CASKQGVKGNQPQHF.

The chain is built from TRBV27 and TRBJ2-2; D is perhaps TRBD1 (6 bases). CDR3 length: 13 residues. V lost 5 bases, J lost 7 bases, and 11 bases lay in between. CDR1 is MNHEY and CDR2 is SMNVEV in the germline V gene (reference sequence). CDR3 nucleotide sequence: TGTGCCAGCAGTCTCACAGGGAACGGGGAGCTGTTTTTT. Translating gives CASSLTGNGELFF.

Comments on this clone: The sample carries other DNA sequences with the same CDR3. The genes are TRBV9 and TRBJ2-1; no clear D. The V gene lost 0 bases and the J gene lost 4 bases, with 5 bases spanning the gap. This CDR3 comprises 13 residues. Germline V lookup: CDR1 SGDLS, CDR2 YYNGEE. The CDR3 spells CASSVGSYNEQFF. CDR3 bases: TGTGCCAGCAGCGTAGGCAGTTACAATGAGCAGTTCTTC.

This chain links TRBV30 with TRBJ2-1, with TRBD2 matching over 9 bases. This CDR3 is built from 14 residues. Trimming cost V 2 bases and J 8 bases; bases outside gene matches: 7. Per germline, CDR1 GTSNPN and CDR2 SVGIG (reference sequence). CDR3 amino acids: CAWSLAGVQYEQFF. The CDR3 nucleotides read TGTGCCTGGAGTTTAGCGGGAGTTCAGTATGAGCAGTTCTTC. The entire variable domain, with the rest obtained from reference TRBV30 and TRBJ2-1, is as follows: SQTIHQWPATLVQPVGSPLSLECTVEGTSNPNLYWYRQAAGRGLQLLFYSVGIGQISSEVPQNLSASRPQDRQFILSSKKLLLSDSGFYLCAWSLAGVQYEQFFGPGTRLTVL.

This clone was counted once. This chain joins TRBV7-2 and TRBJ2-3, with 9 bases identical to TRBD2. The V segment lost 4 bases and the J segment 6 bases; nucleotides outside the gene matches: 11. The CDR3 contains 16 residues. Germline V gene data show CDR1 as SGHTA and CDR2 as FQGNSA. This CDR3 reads CASSSSGSGRFDTQYF. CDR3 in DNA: TGTGCCAGCAGCTCATCAGGCAGCGGGAGGTTTGATACGCAGTATTTT.

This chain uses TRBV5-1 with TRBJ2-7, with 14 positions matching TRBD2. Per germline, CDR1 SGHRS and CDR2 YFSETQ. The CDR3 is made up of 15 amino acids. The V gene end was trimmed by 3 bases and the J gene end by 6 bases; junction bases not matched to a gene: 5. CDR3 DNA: TGCGCCAGCAGCTACGGACTAGCGGGAGGACCCGAGCAGTACTTC. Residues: CASSYGLAGGPEQYF.